A single TCR beta chain is shown here with its context. Its antigen is still unknown. This record belongs to a study of Ad26.COV2.S vaccination and SARS-CoV-2 variants. The overall study: The Ad26.COV2.S arm of the COV1001 trial was where the donor was placed. Study results and limitations: Using TCR breadth and depth analyses may have led to underestimated total T cell responses.

Only in-frame clones appear in the TCRdb table, and some are missing; sequencing was by immunoSEQ multiplex PCR. The table lists 350,000 to 600,000 clones, 70% to 90% of them singletons, with over 1.5% in the top ten. Treatment described: some 20 received Ad26.COV2.S at low or high dose, single or two shots; roughly five received placebo; per-sample allocation not given. All samples were drawn on day 63, counting from the first vaccine or placebo injection. Donor was an adult aged 18-55 years in Boston. The ends lost 4 bases at V and 5 bases at J; junction bases unmatched: 10. The CDR3 spans 15 residues. The germline gives CDR1 LGHNA, CDR2 YSLEER.

Sequenced material: peripheral blood, taken in a trial of Ad26.COV2.S vaccine versus placebo. This TCR was sampled from a person aged 18-65 years who received the Ad26.COV2.S COVID-19 vaccine or a placebo. The V and J genes are TRBV4-3 and TRBJ2-7, with TRBD1 matching over 8 bases. CDR3 sequence (DNA): TGCGCCAGCAGCCGCCGGACAGGGATCAGCAACGAGCAGTACTTC. Protein sequence: CASSRRTGISNEQYF.